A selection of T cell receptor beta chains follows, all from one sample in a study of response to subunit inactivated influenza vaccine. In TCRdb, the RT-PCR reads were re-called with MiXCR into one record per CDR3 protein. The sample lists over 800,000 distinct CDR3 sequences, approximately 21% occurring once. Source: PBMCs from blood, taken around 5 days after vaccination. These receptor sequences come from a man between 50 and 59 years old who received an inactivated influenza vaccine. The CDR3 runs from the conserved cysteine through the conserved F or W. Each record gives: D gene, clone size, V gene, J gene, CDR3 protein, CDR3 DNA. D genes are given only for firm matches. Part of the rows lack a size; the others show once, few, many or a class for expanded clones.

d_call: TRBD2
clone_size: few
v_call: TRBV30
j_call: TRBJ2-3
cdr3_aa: CAWSLTSGADTQYF
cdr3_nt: TGTGCCTGGAGTTTGACTAGCGGAGCAGATACGCAGTATTTT

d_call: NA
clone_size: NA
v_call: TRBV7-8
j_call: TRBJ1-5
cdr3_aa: CASSLGRQGRNQPQHF
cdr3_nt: TGTGCCAGCAGCTTAGGTCGGCAGGGAAGGAATCAGCCCCAGCATTTT

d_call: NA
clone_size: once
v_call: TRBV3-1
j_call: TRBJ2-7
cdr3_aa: CACTIRIHDKGGWRDEQYF
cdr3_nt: TGTGCCTGCACCATCAGAATCCATGACAAAGGGGGCTGGAGGGACGAGCAGTACTTC

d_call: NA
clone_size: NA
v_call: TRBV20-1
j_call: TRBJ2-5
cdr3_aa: CSARPPDGETQYF
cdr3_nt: TGCAGTGCTAGACCCCCCGACGGGGAGACCCAGTACTTC

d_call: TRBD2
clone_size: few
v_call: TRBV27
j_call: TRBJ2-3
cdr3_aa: CASIPLAGGRTDTQYF
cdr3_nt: TGTGCCAGCATACCCCTAGCGGGGGGGCGCACAGATACGCAGTATTTT

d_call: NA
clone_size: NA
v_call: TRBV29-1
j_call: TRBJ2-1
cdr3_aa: CSARVLDEQFF
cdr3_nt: TGCAGCGCTAGGGTTTTGGATGAGCAGTTCTTC

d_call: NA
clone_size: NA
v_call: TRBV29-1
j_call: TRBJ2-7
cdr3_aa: CSVGYSTYEQYF
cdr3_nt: TGCAGCGTGGGGTACAGCACCTACGAGCAGTACTTC

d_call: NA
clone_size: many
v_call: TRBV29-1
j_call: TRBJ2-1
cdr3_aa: CSVGLYNEQFF
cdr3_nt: TGCAGCGTCGGACTTTACAATGAGCAGTTCTTC

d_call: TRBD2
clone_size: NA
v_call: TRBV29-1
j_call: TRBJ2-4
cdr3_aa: CSGLGLAGAGIQYF
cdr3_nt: TGCAGCGGCCTGGGACTAGCGGGAGCTGGGATTCAGTACTTC

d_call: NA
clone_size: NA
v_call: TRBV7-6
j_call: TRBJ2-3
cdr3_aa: CASSLEPRGTDTQYF
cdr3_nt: TGTGCCAGCAGCTTAGAGCCGAGGGGCACAGATACGCAGTATTTT

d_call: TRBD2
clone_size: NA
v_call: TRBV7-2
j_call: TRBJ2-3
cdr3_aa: CASRVLAGRGPDTQYF
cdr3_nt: TGTGCCAGCAGGGTACTAGCGGGACGGGGTCCAGATACGCAGTATTTT

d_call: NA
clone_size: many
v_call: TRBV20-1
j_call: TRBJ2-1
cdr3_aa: CSARGTPATGEQFF
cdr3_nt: TGCAGTGCTAGAGGGACACCCGCTACGGGTGAGCAGTTCTTC

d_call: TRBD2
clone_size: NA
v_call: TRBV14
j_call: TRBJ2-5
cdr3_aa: CASSHPGRVETQYF
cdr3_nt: TGTGCCAGCAGCCACCCCGGGAGGGTGGAGACCCAGTACTTC

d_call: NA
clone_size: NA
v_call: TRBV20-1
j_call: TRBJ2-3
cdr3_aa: CSARDGGKVTDTQYF
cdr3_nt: TGCAGTGCTAGAGATGGCGGGAAAGTGACAGATACGCAGTATTTT

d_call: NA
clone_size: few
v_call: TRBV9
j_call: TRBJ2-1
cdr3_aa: CASSVGPGVNEQFF
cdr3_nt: TGTGCCAGCAGCGTTGGACCGGGGGTCAATGAGCAGTTCTTC

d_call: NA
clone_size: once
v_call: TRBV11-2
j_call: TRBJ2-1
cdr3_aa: CASSFLGRRSPAYNGQFF
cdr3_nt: TGTGCCAGCAGCTTCCTAGGGCGACGTAGCCCCGCCTACAATGGGCAGTTCTTC

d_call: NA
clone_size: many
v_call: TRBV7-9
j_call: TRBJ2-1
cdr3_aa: CASSFGSRDEQFF
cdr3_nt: TGTGCCAGCAGCTTTGGGAGTAGGGATGAGCAGTTCTTC

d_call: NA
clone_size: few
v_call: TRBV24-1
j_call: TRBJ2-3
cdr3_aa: CATSDLQIGDTGDTQYF
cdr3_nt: TGTGCCACCAGTGATCTCCAGATAGGAGATACAGGGGATACGCAGTATTTT

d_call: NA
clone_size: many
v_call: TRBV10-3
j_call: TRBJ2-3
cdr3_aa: CAISESGGMDTQYF
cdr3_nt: TGTGCCATCAGTGAGTCTGGCGGGATGGATACGCAGTATTTT

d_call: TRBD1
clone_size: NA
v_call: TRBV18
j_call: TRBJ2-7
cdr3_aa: CASSPGQGGQYF
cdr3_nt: TGTGCCAGCTCACCCGGACAGGGGGGGCAGTACTTC

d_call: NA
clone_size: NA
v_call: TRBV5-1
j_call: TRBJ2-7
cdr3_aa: CASSWGSGTVSDEQYF
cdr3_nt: TGCGCCAGCAGCTGGGGCAGCGGAACCGTCAGCGACGAGCAGTACTTC

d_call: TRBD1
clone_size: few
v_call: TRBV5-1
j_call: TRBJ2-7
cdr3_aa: CASSVTGDYEQYF
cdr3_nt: TGCGCCAGCAGCGTCACAGGGGACTACGAGCAGTACTTC

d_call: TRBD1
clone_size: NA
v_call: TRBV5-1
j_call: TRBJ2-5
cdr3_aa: CASSRTGTETQYF
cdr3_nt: TGCGCCAGCTCGCGGACAGGGACAGAGACCCAGTACTTC

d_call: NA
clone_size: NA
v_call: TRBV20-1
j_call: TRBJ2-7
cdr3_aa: CSAKGAWEYF
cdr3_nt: TGCAGTGCTAAAGGGGCGTGGGAGTACTTC

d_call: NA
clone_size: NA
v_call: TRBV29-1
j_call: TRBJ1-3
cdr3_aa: CSAGVGNTIYF
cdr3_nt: TGCAGCGCGGGGGTCGGAAACACCATATATTTT

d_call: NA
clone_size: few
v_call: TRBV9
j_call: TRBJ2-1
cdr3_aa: CASNGGGSYNEQFF
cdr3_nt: TGTGCCAGCAACGGGGGCGGCTCCTACAATGAGCAGTTCTTC

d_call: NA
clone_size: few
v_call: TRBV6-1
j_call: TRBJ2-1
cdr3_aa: CASTAFLGASYNEQFF
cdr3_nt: TGTGCCAGCACTGCGTTTCTGGGAGCCTCCTACAATGAGCAGTTCTTC

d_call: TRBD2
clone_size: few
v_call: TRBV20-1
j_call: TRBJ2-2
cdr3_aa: CSARDKGTSGATGELFF
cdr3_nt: TGCAGTGCTAGAGATAAGGGGACTAGCGGAGCCACCGGGGAGCTGTTTTTT

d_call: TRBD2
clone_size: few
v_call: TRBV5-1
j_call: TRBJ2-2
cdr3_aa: CASSPGTSFTGELFF
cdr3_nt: TGCGCCAGCAGCCCCGGGACTAGCTTCACCGGGGAGCTGTTTTTT

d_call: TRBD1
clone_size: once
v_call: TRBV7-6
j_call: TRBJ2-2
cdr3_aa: CASSWGTGGAAGELFF
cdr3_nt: TGTGCCAGCAGTTGGGGGACAGGGGGCGCAGCCGGGGAGCTGTTTTTT

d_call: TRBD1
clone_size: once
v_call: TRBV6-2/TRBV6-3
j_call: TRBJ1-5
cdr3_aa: CASSYPSTGGLQPQHF
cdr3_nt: TGTGCCAGCAGTTACCCCTCAACAGGGGGCCTTCAGCCCCAGCATTTT

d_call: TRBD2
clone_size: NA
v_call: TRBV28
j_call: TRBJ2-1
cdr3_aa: CASSLSLAGGAYNEQFF
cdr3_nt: TGTGCCAGCAGTTTAAGCCTAGCGGGGGGGGCCTACAATGAGCAGTTCTTC

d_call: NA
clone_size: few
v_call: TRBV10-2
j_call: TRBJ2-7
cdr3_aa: CASSAGTEGPYEQYF
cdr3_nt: TGCGCCAGCAGTGCTGGCACAGAGGGTCCCTACGAGCAGTACTTC

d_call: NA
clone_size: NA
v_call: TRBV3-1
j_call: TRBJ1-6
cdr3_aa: CASTGGQDYSPLHF
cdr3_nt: TGTGCCAGCACCGGGGGCCAGGATTATTCACCCCTCCACTTT

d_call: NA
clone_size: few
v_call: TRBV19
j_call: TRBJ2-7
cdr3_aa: CASSCPSTGRKAYEQYF
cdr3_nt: TGTGCCAGTAGTTGCCCTTCCACGGGGAGGAAGGCCTACGAGCAGTACTTC

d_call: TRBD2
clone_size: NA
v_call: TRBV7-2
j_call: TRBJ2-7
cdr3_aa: CASSLGLAGGPLRYEQYF
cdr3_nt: TGTGCCAGCAGCTTAGGGCTAGCGGGAGGCCCGCTCAGGTACGAGCAGTACTTC

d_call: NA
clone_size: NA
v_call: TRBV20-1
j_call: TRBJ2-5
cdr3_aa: CSARDIGGQETQYF
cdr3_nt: TGCAGTGCTAGAGATATCGGCGGACAAGAGACCCAGTACTTC

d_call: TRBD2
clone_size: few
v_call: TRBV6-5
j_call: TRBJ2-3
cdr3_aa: CASSYTLAGGRTDTQYF
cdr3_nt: TGTGCCAGCAGTTACACCCTAGCGGGAGGACGCACAGATACGCAGTATTTT

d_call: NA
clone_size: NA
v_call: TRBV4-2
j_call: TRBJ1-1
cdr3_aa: CASSFRPGPEIEAFF
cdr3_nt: TGTGCCAGCAGCTTCAGGCCGGGACCCGAGATTGAAGCTTTCTTT

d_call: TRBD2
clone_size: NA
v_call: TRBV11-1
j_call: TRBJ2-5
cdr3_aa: CASRRIGSRREYGETQYF
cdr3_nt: TGTGCCAGCCGTCGTATCGGCTCGCGGCGGGAGTACGGGGAGACCCAGTACTTC

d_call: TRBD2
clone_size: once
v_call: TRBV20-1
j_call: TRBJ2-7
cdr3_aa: CSAEREMREQYF
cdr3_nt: TGCAGTGCTGAGCGGGAGATGCGCGAGCAGTACTTC

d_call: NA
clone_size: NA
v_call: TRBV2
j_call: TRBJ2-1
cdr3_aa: CASSEALLSSYNEQFF
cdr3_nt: TGTGCCAGCAGTGAAGCGCTTCTGAGCTCCTACAATGAGCAGTTCTTC

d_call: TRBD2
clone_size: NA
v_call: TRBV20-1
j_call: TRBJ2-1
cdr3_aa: CSAILAGVYNEQFF
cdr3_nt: TGCAGTGCTATACTAGCGGGAGTCTACAATGAGCAGTTCTTC

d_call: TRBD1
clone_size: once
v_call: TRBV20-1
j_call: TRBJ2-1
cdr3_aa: CSARVLWDSLRGYYNEQFF
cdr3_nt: TGCAGTGCTAGAGTTCTGTGGGACAGCCTTCGGGGTTACTACAATGAGCAGTTCTTC

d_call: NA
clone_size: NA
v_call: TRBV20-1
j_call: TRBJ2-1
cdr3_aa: CSASAPNPRNEQFF
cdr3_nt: TGCAGTGCTAGCGCCCCCAACCCACGGAATGAGCAGTTCTTC

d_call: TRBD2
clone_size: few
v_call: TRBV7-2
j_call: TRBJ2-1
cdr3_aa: CASSPTSGGGNEQFF
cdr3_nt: TGTGCCAGCAGCCCTACTAGCGGGGGGGGGAATGAGCAGTTCTTC

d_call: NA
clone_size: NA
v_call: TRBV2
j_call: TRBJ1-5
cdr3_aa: CASVGQPNQPQHF
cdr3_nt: TGTGCTTCAGTAGGACAGCCTAATCAGCCCCAGCATTTT

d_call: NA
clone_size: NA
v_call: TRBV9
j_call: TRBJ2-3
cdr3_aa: CASSVAAADTQYF
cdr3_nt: TGTGCCAGCAGCGTAGCCGCCGCAGATACGCAGTATTTT

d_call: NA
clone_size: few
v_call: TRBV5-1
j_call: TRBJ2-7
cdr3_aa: CASSLTSALGEQYF
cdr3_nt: TGCGCCAGCAGCTTAACTTCGGCTTTGGGGGAGCAGTACTTC

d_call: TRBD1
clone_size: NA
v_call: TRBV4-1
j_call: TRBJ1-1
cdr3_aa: CASSPYGQAFNTEAFF
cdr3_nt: TGCGCCAGCAGCCCCTACGGACAGGCCTTCAACACTGAAGCTTTCTTT

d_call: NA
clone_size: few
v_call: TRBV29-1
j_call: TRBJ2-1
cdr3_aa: CSVEEVSYNEQFF
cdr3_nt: TGCAGCGTTGAGGAGGTTTCTTACAATGAGCAGTTCTTC